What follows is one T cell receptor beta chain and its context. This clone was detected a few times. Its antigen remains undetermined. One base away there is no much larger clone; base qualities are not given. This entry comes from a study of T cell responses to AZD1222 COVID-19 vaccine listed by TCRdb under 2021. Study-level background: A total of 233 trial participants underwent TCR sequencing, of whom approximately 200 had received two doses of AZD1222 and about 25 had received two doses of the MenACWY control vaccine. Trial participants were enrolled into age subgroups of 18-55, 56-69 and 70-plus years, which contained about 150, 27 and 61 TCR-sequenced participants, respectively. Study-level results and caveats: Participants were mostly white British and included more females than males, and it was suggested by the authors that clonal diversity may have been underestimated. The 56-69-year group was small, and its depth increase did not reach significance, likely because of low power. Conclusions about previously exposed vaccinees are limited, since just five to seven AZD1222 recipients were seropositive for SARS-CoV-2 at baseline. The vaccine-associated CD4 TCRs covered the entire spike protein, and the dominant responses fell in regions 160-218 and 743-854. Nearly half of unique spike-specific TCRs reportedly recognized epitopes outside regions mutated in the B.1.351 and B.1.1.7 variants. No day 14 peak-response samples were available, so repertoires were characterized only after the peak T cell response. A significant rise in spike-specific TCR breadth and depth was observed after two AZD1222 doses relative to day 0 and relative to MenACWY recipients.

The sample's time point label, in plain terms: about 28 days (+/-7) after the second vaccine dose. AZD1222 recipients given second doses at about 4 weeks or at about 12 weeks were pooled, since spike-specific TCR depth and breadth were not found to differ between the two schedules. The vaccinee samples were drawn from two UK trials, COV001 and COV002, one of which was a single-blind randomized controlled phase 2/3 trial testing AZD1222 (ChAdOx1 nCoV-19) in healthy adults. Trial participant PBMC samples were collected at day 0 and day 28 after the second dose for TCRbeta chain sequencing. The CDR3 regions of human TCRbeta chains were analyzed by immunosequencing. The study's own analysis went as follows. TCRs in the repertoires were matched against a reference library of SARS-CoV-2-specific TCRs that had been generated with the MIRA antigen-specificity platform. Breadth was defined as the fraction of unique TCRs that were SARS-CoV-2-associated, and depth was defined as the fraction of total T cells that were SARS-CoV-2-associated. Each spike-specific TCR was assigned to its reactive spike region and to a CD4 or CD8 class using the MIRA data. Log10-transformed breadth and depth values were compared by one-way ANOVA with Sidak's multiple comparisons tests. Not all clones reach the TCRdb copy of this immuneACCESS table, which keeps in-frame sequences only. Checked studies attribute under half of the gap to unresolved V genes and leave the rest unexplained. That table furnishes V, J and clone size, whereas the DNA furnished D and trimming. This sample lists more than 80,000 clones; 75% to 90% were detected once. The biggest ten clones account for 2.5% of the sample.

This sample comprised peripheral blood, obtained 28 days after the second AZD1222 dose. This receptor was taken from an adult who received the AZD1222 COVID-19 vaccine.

The CDR3 is CASSQEDRVTGELFF. At the DNA level, the sequence is TGTGCCAGCAGCCAAGAGGACAGGGTGACCGGGGAGCTGTTTTTT. The V gene is TRBV3-1 (or the pseudogene TRBV3-2) and the J gene is TRBJ2-2; a stretch of 8 junction bases matches TRBD1. Relative to germline, V is missing 0 bases and J is missing 5 bases, with 2 bases of the junction outside any gene match. CDR1 is given as LGHDT and CDR2 as YNNKEL, both from the germline V gene (reference sequence). Inclusive of the bounding cysteine and phenylalanine, the CDR3 is 15 residues long. Just the 45-base CDR3 DNA is kept, in frame starting at base 1.